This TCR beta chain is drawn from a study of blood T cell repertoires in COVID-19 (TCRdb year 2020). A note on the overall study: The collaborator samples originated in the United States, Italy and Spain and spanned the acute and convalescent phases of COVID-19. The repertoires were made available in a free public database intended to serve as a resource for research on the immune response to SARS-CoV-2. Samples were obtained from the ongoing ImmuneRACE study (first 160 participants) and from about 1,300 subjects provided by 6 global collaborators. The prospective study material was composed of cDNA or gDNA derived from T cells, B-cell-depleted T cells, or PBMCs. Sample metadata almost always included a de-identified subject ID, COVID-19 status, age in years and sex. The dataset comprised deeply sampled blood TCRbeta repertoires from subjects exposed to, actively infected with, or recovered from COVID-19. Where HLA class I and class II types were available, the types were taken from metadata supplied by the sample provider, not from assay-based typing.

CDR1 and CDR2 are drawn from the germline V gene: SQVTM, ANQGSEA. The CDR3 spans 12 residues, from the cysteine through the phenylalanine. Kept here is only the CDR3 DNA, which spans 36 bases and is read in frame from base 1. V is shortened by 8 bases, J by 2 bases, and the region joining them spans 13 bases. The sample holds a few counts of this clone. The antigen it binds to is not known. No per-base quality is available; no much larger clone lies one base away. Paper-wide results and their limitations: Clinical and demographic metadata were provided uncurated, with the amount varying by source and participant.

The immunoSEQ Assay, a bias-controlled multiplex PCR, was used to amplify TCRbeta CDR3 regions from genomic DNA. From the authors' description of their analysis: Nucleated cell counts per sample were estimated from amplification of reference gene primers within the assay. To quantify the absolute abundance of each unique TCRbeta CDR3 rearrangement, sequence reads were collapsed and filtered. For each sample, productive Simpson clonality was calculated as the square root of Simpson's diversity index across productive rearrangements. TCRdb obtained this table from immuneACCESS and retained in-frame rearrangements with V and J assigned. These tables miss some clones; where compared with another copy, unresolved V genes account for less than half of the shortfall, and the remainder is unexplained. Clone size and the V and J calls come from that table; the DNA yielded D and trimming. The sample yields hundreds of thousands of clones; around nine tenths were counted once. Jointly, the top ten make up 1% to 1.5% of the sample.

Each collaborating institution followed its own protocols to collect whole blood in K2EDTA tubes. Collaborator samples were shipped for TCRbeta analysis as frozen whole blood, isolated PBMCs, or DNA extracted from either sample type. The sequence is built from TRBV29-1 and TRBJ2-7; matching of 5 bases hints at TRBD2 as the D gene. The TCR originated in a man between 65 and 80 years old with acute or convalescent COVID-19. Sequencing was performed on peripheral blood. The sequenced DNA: TGCAGCTCCCGGACTGACACCTACGAGCAGTACTTC. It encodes CSSRTDTYEQYF.